The 24 T cell receptor beta chains listed next were all sequenced from one sample in a study of sequential checkpoint blockade in melanoma. Treatment described: randomized to nivolumab then ipilimumab (arm A) or the reverse (arm B). Profiled with immunoSEQ multiplex PCR; TCRdb holds only in-frame clones, not every one. The table has about 26,000 clones, 77% seen once. The sequenced sample was CD8+ T cells sorted from blood (inferred from file names), obtained from a patient given nivolumab and ipilimumab in sequence. These receptors came from a human donor with melanoma.

This clone showed up just a few times. V is TRBV5-1 and J is TRBJ1-1, with D perhaps TRBD1 (5 bases). CDR1 is SGHRS, CDR2 YFSETQ, per germline. The CDR3 covers 12 residues. Between the trimmed V and J ends, which lost 0 bases and 5 bases, there was a span of 5 bases. The CDR3 loop reads CASSLEGTEAFF. CDR3 sequence (DNA): TGCGCCAGCAGCTTGGAGGGGACTGAAGCTTTCTTT. Drawing the rest from reference TRBV5-1 and TRBJ1-1, the complete variable domain is KAGVTQTPRYLIKTRGQQVTLSCSPISGHRSVSWYQQTPGQGLQFLFEYFSETQRNKGNFPGRFSGRQFSNSRSEMNVSTLELGDSALYLCASSLEGTEAFFGQGTRLTVV.

The genes are TRBV9 and TRBJ1-6, with D perhaps TRBD1 (6 bases). Germline loops: CDR1 SGDLS, CDR2 YYNGEE. V dropped 0 bases and J dropped 7 bases, with 14 bases sitting between them. This CDR3 has 16 amino acids. The CDR3 nucleotides read TGTGCCAGCAGCGTAGAGGGGGGGGGCTGGAATTCACCCCTCCACTTT. Translation: CASSVEGGGWNSPLHF.

The gene calls are TRBV5-1 and TRBJ1-5, with D perhaps TRBD1 (5 bases). Trimming shortened V by 0 bases and J by 0 bases, and 7 bases separated the two germline ends. This CDR3 contains 15 residues. Germline V gene data show CDR1 as SGHRS and CDR2 as YFSETQ. CDR3 coding DNA: TGCGCCAGCAGCTTGGAGGGGTATAGCAATCAGCCCCAGCATTTT. Encoded protein: CASSLEGYSNQPQHF.

The rearrangement joins TRBV19 to TRBJ2-2; D may be TRBD1 (6 bases). Trimming took 5 bases from V and 5 from J, leaving 18 bases between them. Germline CDR1 reads LNHDA; CDR2 reads SQIVND (reference sequence). The CDR3 contains 16 residues. The CDR3 DNA follows: TGTGCCAGTAGTTCCATAGGGGCCCAGGGGACCGGGGAGCTGTTTTTT. Protein: CASSSIGAQGTGELFF. The variable domain in full, with the rest retrieved from reference TRBV19 and TRBJ2-2, is DGGITQSPKYLFRKEGQNVTLSCEQNLNHDAMYWYRQDPGQGLRLIYYSQIVNDFQKGDIAEGYSVSREKKESFPLTVTSAQKNPTAFYLCASSSIGAQGTGELFFGEGSRLTVL.

This chain connects TRBV28 to TRBJ2-7; TRBD2 might be the D (5 bases). Germline V gives CDR1 MDHEN, CDR2 SYDVKM. The CDR3 totals 14 residues. V dropped 4 bases and J dropped 5 bases, with 15 bases sitting between them. CDR3 loop: CASSSGNLRDEQYF. As DNA, the CDR3 is TGTGCCAGCAGTTCCGGGAATCTTCGGGACGAGCAGTACTTC. The variable domain in full, completed from reference TRBV28 and TRBJ2-7, reads DVKVTQSSRYLVKRTGEKVFLECVQDMDHENMFWYRQDPGLGLRLIYFSYDVKMKEKGDIPEGYSVSREKKERFSLILESASTNQTSMYLCASSSGNLRDEQYFGPGTRLTVT.

Note on this clone: The junction departs from germline at one end; a sequencing error may be responsible. This chain connects TRBV27 to TRBJ2-7; the match to TRBD1 covers 7 bases. The CDR3 has 15 residues. Germline CDR1 and CDR2: MNHEY and SMNVEV (reference sequence). CDR3 nucleotides: TGTGCCAGCAGTCCGGGGACAGCATCGGTTTACGGGCAGTACTTC. Amino acids: CASSPGTASVYGQYF.

In its sample, this clone ranks as large (0.1 to 1%). The chain has TRBV11-2 and TRBJ1-2, with D possibly being TRBD1 (5 bases). The CDR3 contains 12 residues. Trimming shortened V by 6 bases and J by 12 bases, and 17 bases separated the two germline ends. The germline V gene encodes CDR1 SGHAT and CDR2 FQNNGV. The CDR3 DNA reads as TGTGCCAGCAGGGACTGGGACTCCACAAACACCTTC. Protein product: CASRDWDSTNTF.

The chain employs TRBV5-6 and TRBJ2-2; no firm D call. V lost 4 bases to trimming and J lost 7 bases, with 8 bases between them. CDR1 and CDR2 from the germline V gene are SGHDT and YYEEEE. This CDR3 is 12 amino acids long. As DNA, the CDR3 is TGTGCCAGCAGCATACGCGGCGGGGAGCTGTTTTTT. It encodes CASSIRGGELFF.

The sample holds a few counts of this clone. The chain links TRBV4-3 to TRBJ2-7, with 9 bases fitting TRBD1. Germline V gene data show CDR1 as LGHNA and CDR2 as YSLEER. The CDR3 loop spans 17 amino acids. With 0 bases clipped from V and 2 bases from J, the junction kept 8 bases outside the gene matches. The CDR3 DNA reads as TGCGCCAGCAGCCAAGATTGGACGGGACAGGGACCCTACGAGCAGTACTTC. It encodes CASSQDWTGQGPYEQYF.

V is TRBV30 and J is TRBJ1-5; D remains unclear. V shed 2 bases and J shed 2 bases, with 7 bases lying between them. The CDR3 length is 13 residues. Germline CDR1 reads GTSNPN; CDR2 reads SVGIG (reference sequence). CDR3 bases: TGTGCCTGGAGTATCGAGGGCAATCAGCCCCAGCATTTT. Protein sequence: CAWSIEGNQPQHF.

J is TRBJ2-7 and V is TRBV2, with 7 positions matching TRBD2. Per germline, CDR1 SNHLY and CDR2 FYNNEI. The J segment lost 5 bases and the V segment lost 6 bases, leaving 7 bases of the junction unmatched. The CDR3 contains 13 residues. CDR3 bases: TGTGCCAGCAGAGCGGGAAGGTTCGACGAGCAGTACTTC. As protein: CASRAGRFDEQYF.

The genes are TRBV4-1 and TRBJ2-7; 10 nucleotides match TRBD2. CDR3 size: 16 residues. The germline CDR1 and CDR2 sequences are MGHRA and YSYEKL. Trimming at V came to 4 bases and at J to 3 bases, leaving 9 bases not matched to a gene. The DNA of the CDR3 is TGCGCCAGCAGCCCATCGCCGGGACTAGCGTACTACGAGCAGTACTTC. Its translation is CASSPSPGLAYYEQYF.

The chain couples TRBV28 to TRBJ1-2, with TRBD1 matching over 9 bases. V shed 7 bases, J shed 4 bases, and the junction held 7 bases outside the gene matches. The CDR3 loop spans 14 amino acids. Germline V gene lookup returns CDR1 MDHEN and CDR2 SYDVKM. CDR3 residues: CASNAGQGGYGYTF. The DNA for the CDR3 is TGTGCCAGCAATGCGGGACAGGGTGGCTATGGCTACACCTTC.

The CDR3 loop is CASSIQENTEAFF. The DNA of the CDR3 is TGTGCCAGCAGTATACAGGAAAACACTGAAGCTTTCTTT. The chain combines TRBV7-9 with TRBJ1-1; perhaps TRBD1 as D (5 bases). This CDR3 region has 13 residues. The V gene lost 6 bases and the J gene lost 2 bases, with 10 bases spanning the gap. Germline CDR1 reads SEHNR; CDR2 reads FQNEAQ (reference sequence).

The chain carries TRBV7-9 and TRBJ1-1; perhaps TRBD1 as D (6 bases). Trimming removed 5 bases from V and 4 bases from J, with 20 bases in between. Per the germline V gene, CDR1 is SEHNR and CDR2 is FQNEAQ (reference sequence). This CDR3 has 16 residues. DNA for the CDR3: TGTGCCAGCAGCCCCGTTCGGGGGGCCGGGAGCACTGAAGCTTTCTTT. Its protein product is CASSPVRGAGSTEAFF. Filled out from reference TRBV7-9 and TRBJ1-1, the complete variable domain reads DTGVSQNPRHKITKRGQNVTFRCDPISEHNRLYWYRQTLGQGPEFLTYFQNEAQLEKSRLLSDRFSAERPKGSFSTLEIQRTEQGDSAMYLCASSPVRGAGSTEAFFGQGTRLTVV.

The V call is TRBV28, the J call TRBJ2-7; D might be TRBD2 (6 bases). This CDR3 has 14 residues. CDR1 and CDR2 from the germline V gene are MDHEN and SYDVKM. The V gene lost 2 bases and the J gene lost 5 bases, with 13 bases spanning the gap. The CDR3 DNA is TGTGCCAGCAGTTTAACCGGGAGAGGGAACGAGCAGTACTTC. Translating gives CASSLTGRGNEQYF. The variable domain in full, completed from reference TRBV28 and TRBJ2-7, reads DVKVTQSSRYLVKRTGEKVFLECVQDMDHENMFWYRQDPGLGLRLIYFSYDVKMKEKGDIPEGYSVSREKKERFSLILESASTNQTSMYLCASSLTGRGNEQYFGPGTRLTVT.

This clone has a handful of counts. The V and J genes are TRBV7-3 and TRBJ1-5; D remains unclear. The germline gives CDR1 SGHTA, CDR2 FQGTGA. Trimming took off 0 bases at V and 7 bases at J, with 7 bases between the two ends. The CDR3 is made up of 13 amino acids. In DNA form, the CDR3 reads TGTGCCAGCAGCTTAACGCTGGGCCAGCCCCAGCATTTT. Its protein product is CASSLTLGQPQHF.

The chain employs TRBV4-3 and TRBJ2-3, with TRBD2 matching 8 bases. CDR3 length: 17 residues. V was clipped by 0 bases and J by 4 bases; unmatched bases: 9. Germline CDR1 is LGHNA and CDR2 is YSLEER. The DNA for the CDR3 is TGCGCCAGCAGCCAAGATTGGACTAGCCATTTCTCAGATACGCAGTATTTT. Protein sequence: CASSQDWTSHFSDTQYF.

This rearrangement joins TRBV6-6 to TRBJ2-2, with D maybe TRBD1 (6 bases). The germline V gene encodes CDR1 MNHNY and CDR2 SVGAGI (reference sequence). This CDR3 is 15 amino acids long. Trimming took 3 bases from V and 3 from J, leaving 11 bases between them. The CDR3 reads CASSYGQRHTGELFF. The CDR3 bases are TGTGCCAGCAGTTATGGACAGAGACACACCGGGGAGCTGTTTTTT.

The genes are TRBV5-4 and TRBJ2-3; TRBD2 matches 8 bases. The germline V gene has CDR1 SGHNT and CDR2 YYREEE (reference sequence). The CDR3 extends over 15 amino acids. V shed 4 bases and J 4 bases; nucleotides not matched to a gene: 8. The chain's CDR3 is CASSPGLAGADTQYF. The CDR3 bases are TGTGCCAGCAGCCCCGGTCTAGCGGGCGCAGATACGCAGTATTTT.

This chain connects TRBV7-9 to TRBJ2-2; a possible D gene is TRBD2 (5 bases). Germline V gene lookup returns CDR1 SEHNR and CDR2 FQNEAQ (reference sequence). V was cut by 4 bases and J by 1 base, with 7 bases left in between. There are 14 residues in the CDR3. CDR3: CASSSGLNTGELFF. In DNA, the CDR3 is TGTGCCAGCAGCTCGGGATTGAACACCGGGGAGCTGTTTTTT.

The CDR3 DNA is TGTGCCAGCAGCCTAAGGACGGAGGAGGGAGAGACCCAGTACTTC. Translation gives CASSLRTEEGETQYF. The rearrangement links TRBV7-8 to TRBJ2-5; D is possibly TRBD2 (6 bases). Per the germline V gene, CDR1 is SGHVS and CDR2 is FQNEAQ. V lost 5 bases, J lost 4 bases, and 17 bases lay in between. This CDR3 comprises 15 residues.

The chain recombines TRBV9 with TRBJ2-1; a weak D match, TRBD1 (6 bases). The germline V and J ends were trimmed by 4 bases and 7 bases, with 15 bases remaining between them. Germline V gene data show CDR1 as SGDLS and CDR2 as YYNGEE. This CDR3 spans 14 amino acids. CDR3 sequence: CASSPGQNPNEQFF. CDR3 nucleotides: TGTGCCAGCAGCCCAGGACAGAACCCGAATGAGCAGTTCTTC. Full variable domain (outside the CDR3, taken from reference TRBV9 and TRBJ2-1): DSGVTQTPKHLITATGQRVTLRCSPRSGDLSVYWYQQSLDQGLQFLIQYYNGEERAKGNILERFSAQQFPDLHSELNLSSLELGDSALYFCASSPGQNPNEQFFGPGTRLTVL.

The chain links TRBV9 to TRBJ1-2, with a weak D call TRBD1 (6 bases). V was shortened by 5 bases and J by 1 base, with 12 bases between the two germline ends. This CDR3 has 14 amino acids. Germline CDR1 reads SGDLS; CDR2 reads YYNGEE. In nucleotides, the CDR3 is TGTGCCAGCAGACAGACAGGAGATAACTATGGCTACACCTTC. Translating it yields CASRQTGDNYGYTF. The full variable domain, completed using reference TRBV9 and TRBJ1-2, is DSGVTQTPKHLITATGQRVTLRCSPRSGDLSVYWYQQSLDQGLQFLIQYYNGEERAKGNILERFSAQQFPDLHSELNLSSLELGDSALYFCASRQTGDNYGYTFGSGTRLTVV.